A selection of T cell receptor beta chains follows, all from one sample in a study of PD-1 blockade in classical Hodgkin lymphoma. Produced via immunoSEQ multiplex PCR; TCRdb's table is partial and in-frame only. Seen here are 40,000 to 50,000 clones, approximately 80% observed once, and the top ten hold about a fifth. Sequenced here: peripheral blood mononuclear cells (PBMCs), sampled at baseline. The receptors were sampled from a human donor with classical Hodgkin lymphoma. Both conserved end residues are part of each CDR3. The D gene is left open where the match is weak. Size is stated for part of the rows, as once, few or many counts, or as a class when the clone is expanded.

CDR3 DNA	CDR3 protein	D gene	V gene	J gene	clone size	CDR3 length
TGCGCCAGCAGCCAAGACCCGGGATGGGGCAATCAGCCCCAGCATTTT	CASSQDPGWGNQPQHF	-	TRBV4-1	TRBJ1-5	-	16
TGTGCCAGTAGTATCCCACAGGCTGAAGCTTTCTTT	CASSIPQAEAFF	-	TRBV19	TRBJ1-1	-	12
TGTGCCAGCAGTTTGACGGGCGGGACTGAAGCTTTCTTT	CASSLTGGTEAFF	-	TRBV28	TRBJ1-1	-	13
TGTGCCAGCAGCTCGGGAGACAGGGTTTCATCAGAGACCCAGTACTTC	CASSSGDRVSSETQYF	-	TRBV5-6	TRBJ2-5	-	16
TGTGCCAGCAGCTTAGGGCGGCGGGGGTACTTGAACACTGAAGCTTTCTTT	CASSLGRRGYLNTEAFF	-	TRBV11-2	TRBJ1-1	-	17
TGCAGCACCCTCCGAAGGAGTGTCGAGCAGTACTTC	CSTLRRSVEQYF	-	TRBV29-1	TRBJ2-7	-	12
TGTGCCAGCAGTCCAACAGGGGGTGGAACTGAAGCTTTCTTT	CASSPTGGGTEAFF	TRBD1	TRBV6-5	TRBJ1-1	-	14
TGTGCCAGCTCCCGGGACAGGGGAAAAGAGACCCAGTACTTC	CASSRDRGKETQYF	TRBD1	TRBV9	TRBJ2-5	-	14
TGCGCCAGCAGGACAGGGGTCGAGCAGTACTTC	CASRTGVEQYF	TRBD1	TRBV5-1	TRBJ2-7	-	11
TGTGCCAGCAGCTTCCCCGGGGGTACAGATACGCAGTATTTT	CASSFPGGTDTQYF	-	TRBV7-2	TRBJ2-3	-	14
TGTGCCAGCAGTGGACAGGCTGGAAAACTGTTTTTT	CASSGQAGKLFF	TRBD1	TRBV7-2	TRBJ1-4	-	12
TGTGCCAGCAGCTTAGGAGTTGGCGCGGTGAACACCGGGGAGCTGTTTTTT	CASSLGVGAVNTGELFF	-	TRBV7-9	TRBJ2-2	-	17
TGCGCCAGCAGTGAGTCGAGGAGGGACTACAATGAGCAGTTCTTC	CASSESRRDYNEQFF	-	TRBV10-1	TRBJ2-1	-	15
TGTGCCAGCTCACGCCGGGGGACAGAAGATCAGCCCCAGCATTTT	CASSRRGTEDQPQHF	TRBD1	TRBV18	TRBJ1-5	few	15
TGCGCCAGCAAGGGGGGCGCGGAAAAACTGTTTTTT	CASKGGAEKLFF	-	TRBV4-3	TRBJ1-4	-	12
TGTGCCAGCAGTTATACAGGGATGAACACTGAAGCTTTCTTT	CASSYTGMNTEAFF	-	TRBV6-5	TRBJ1-1	-	14
TGTGCCAGCAGTGATCTACAGGGGCCGAACACTGAAGCTTTCTTT	CASSDLQGPNTEAFF	TRBD1	TRBV6-1	TRBJ1-1	few	15
TGTGCCAGCAGCTATTCCGCCAAAAACATTCAGTACTTC	CASSYSAKNIQYF	-	TRBV7-2	TRBJ2-4	-	13
TGTGCCTGGAGTCGGGTTGAAGCTTTCTTT	CAWSRVEAFF	-	TRBV30	TRBJ1-1	-	10
TGTGCCAGCAGTGAATGGCAGGGATATGGCTACACCTTC	CASSEWQGYGYTF	-	TRBV2	TRBJ1-2	-	13
TGTGCCAGCTCACCACCGCTCAGGGCCGGTGAAAAACTGTTTTTT	CASSPPLRAGEKLFF	-	TRBV18	TRBJ1-4	-	15
TGTGCCAGCAGTTATCTACAGGGCGAGGGGGAACTGTTTTTT	CASSYLQGEGELFF	-	TRBV6-6	TRBJ1-4	-	14
TGTGCCAGCAGACTTGGGACTAGAGCAGGCGAGCAGTACTTC	CASRLGTRAGEQYF	TRBD2	TRBV28	TRBJ2-7	-	14
TGCGCCACCAGAACCGGGACCGGGGAGCTGTTTTTT	CATRTGTGELFF	-	TRBV10-2	TRBJ2-2	-	12
TGTGCCAGCAGCCTTCCGACAGGAGGGCAAGAGACCCAGTACTTC	CASSLPTGGQETQYF	-	TRBV7-9	TRBJ2-5	-	15
TGTGCCAGCAGCCCCCGACAGGGTATTGACACTGAAGCTTTCTTT	CASSPRQGIDTEAFF	TRBD1	TRBV11-2	TRBJ1-1	-	15
TGTGCCAGCAGCGTTTCCTCACTAGCGGGAGGTCACGAGCAGTACTTC	CASSVSSLAGGHEQYF	TRBD2	TRBV9	TRBJ2-7	-	16
TGCGCCAGCAGCATCGAAACTAGCGGGAGCTCCTACGAGCAGTACTTC	CASSIETSGSSYEQYF	TRBD2	TRBV5-1	TRBJ2-7	-	16
TGTGCCAGCAGCTCAAAGGGAAGTAGGATCGAAGCTTTCTTT	CASSSKGSRIEAFF	-	TRBV5-4	TRBJ1-1	-	14
TGTGCCAGCAGCTTAAGGTCGACTAGCGTGAACAATGAGCAGTTCTTC	CASSLRSTSVNNEQFF	TRBD2	TRBV7-8	TRBJ2-1	-	16
TGTGCCAGCAGCTTAGAGGGGGGACAGGGAGAGACCCAGTACTTC	CASSLEGGQGETQYF	TRBD1	TRBV7-9	TRBJ2-5	-	15
TGTGCCAGCAGCTCGTCACTAGCGGGAGGGCTGGATGAGCAGTTCTTC	CASSSSLAGGLDEQFF	TRBD2	TRBV7-9	TRBJ2-1	-	16
TGCGCCAGCAGCCAAATTCCTGCGGGGAGGGACACTGAAGCTTTCTTT	CASSQIPAGRDTEAFF	-	TRBV4-1	TRBJ1-1	-	16
TGTGCCAGTAGCTCTCGACCCGCGGGACCCTACGAGCAGTACTTC	CASSSRPAGPYEQYF	-	TRBV19	TRBJ2-7	-	15
TGTGCCATGACAGGTGCCCTTCGTAATGAGCAGTTCTTC	CAMTGALRNEQFF	-	TRBV10-3	TRBJ2-1	-	13
TGTGCCAGCGTGGATTCCTCCTACAATGAGCAGTTCTTC	CASVDSSYNEQFF	-	TRBV11-2	TRBJ2-1	-	13
TGTGCCACCAGCTACATTTTTGGACGGACGGGCGGGGAAAAACTGTTTTTT	CATSYIFGRTGGEKLFF	-	TRBV15	TRBJ1-4	once	17
TGCAGCGTCCCCTTTGCGGGACAGGGAAAGGCCGGGGAGCTGTTTTTT	CSVPFAGQGKAGELFF	TRBD1	TRBV29-1	TRBJ2-2	few	16
TGTGCCAGCATCCGACCGGGCCGCAACTACGAGCAGTACTTC	CASIRPGRNYEQYF	-	TRBV6-5	TRBJ2-7	-	14
TGTGCCAGCAGCTTGGTCAGGGGGTCGGCCGGGGAGCTGTTTTTT	CASSLVRGSAGELFF	TRBD1	TRBV5-4	TRBJ2-2	-	15
TGTGCCAGCTCACCACCCTCGGGGGCTAGCAATCAGCCCCAGCATTTT	CASSPPSGASNQPQHF	-	TRBV18	TRBJ1-5	-	16
TGTGCCAGCACCCCGTCGGGCCCTGGGGCCAACGTCCTGACTTTC	CASTPSGPGANVLTF	-	TRBV6-5	TRBJ2-6	-	15
TGTGCCAGCAGCTTGGCTGGCGCCAAGGCCCAGCATTTT	CASSLAGAKAQHF	-	TRBV5-4	TRBJ1-5	-	13